The TCR beta chain under discussion was sequenced for a study of cytomegalovirus exposure and HLA in healthy donors. A multiplex PCR was run with 60 Vbeta primers and 13 Jbeta primers. In the original processing: An analysis performed later counted 60 million to 90 million unique TCR beta chains (approximately 10 million of them shared). Generated by immunoSEQ multiplex PCR, the TCRdb table keeps only in-frame clones and is missing some. V and J calls and clone size are copied from that table; D and trimming were computed from the DNA. The sample holds about 54,000 clones. This cohort consisted of healthy bone marrow donors. CDR3 length equals 16 residues. The V gene's germline CDR1 is SQVTM and CDR2 ANQGSEA. After removal of 7 bases from V and 1 base from J, the junction contained 6 bases not matched to a gene.

This TCR derives from a woman aged 40 to 50 in good health and CMV-seronegative. The sequenced material came from PBMCs. The V call is TRBV29-1, the J call TRBJ2-6, with 11 bases fitting TRBD1. Here the CDR3 reads CSAKGQGVSGANVLTF. CDR3 nucleotides: TGCAGCGCCAAGGGACAGGGGGTTTCTGGGGCCAACGTCCTGACTTTC.